A single sample gave rise to the 22 T cell receptor beta chains below, sequenced in a study of tumor-infiltrating lymphocytes in primary liver carcinoma. Unsorted bulk tissue (roughly 19-30 mg) underwent RNA and DNA co-extraction. The investigators made TCR beta cDNA from about 510 ng total RNA, using a constant-region primer. Each TCR beta library was derived from three nested multiplex PCR rounds that employed slightly modified ARM-PCR. The first two PCR rounds, approximately 10 cycles each, used TRBV1-TRBV30 forward primers and a C-beta reverse primer. TCRdb analysed the multiplex PCR reads with MiXCR anew, one entry per CDR3 protein. The table includes 95,000 to 150,000 distinct CDR3 sequences, around 65% detected once. Sequenced input: tumor-adjacent normal liver tissue. These receptors originate from a woman aged 55-70 years with primary liver carcinoma and hepatitis B virus infection.

A word on this clonotype: The junction does not match germline at one end; this may be a read error. The chain is built from TRBV29-1 and TRBJ1-2; D not certain. CDR3 size: 13 residues. The germline V gene encodes CDR1 SQVTM and CDR2 ANQGSEA. CDR3 residues: CSVDDTPNYGYAF. CDR3 sequence (DNA): TGCAGCGTTGATGATACCCCTAACTATGGCTACGCCTTC.

This chain connects TRBV6-1 to TRBJ2-5; TRBD1 matches at 8 bases. Germline V gene sequence: CDR1 MNHNS, CDR2 SASEGT. Trimming removed 8 bases from V and 5 bases from J; junction bases left unmatched: 13. The CDR3 is made up of 15 amino acids. The CDR3 sequence: CASGHLRGLDETQYF. The CDR3 DNA reads as TGTGCCAGCGGACATCTCAGGGGGCTAGATGAGACCCAGTACTTC.

The J gene is TRBJ1-1, the V gene TRBV24-1; D remains unclear. V was shortened by 6 bases and J by 2 bases, with 6 bases between the two germline ends. The CDR3 runs to 12 residues. The germline V gene encodes CDR1 KGHDR and CDR2 SFDVKD. The CDR3 sequence is CATSNPNTEAFF. The DNA for the CDR3 is TGTGCCACCAGTAACCCCAACACTGAAGCTTTCTTT.

J is TRBJ2-2 and V is TRBV28; D might be TRBD1 (5 bases). This CDR3 is built from 13 residues. The germline CDR1 and CDR2 sequences are MDHEN and SYDVKM. Trimming cost V 6 bases and J 7 bases, with 12 bases left between them. CDR3 sequence reads: CASSIVQDGELFF. The CDR3, as DNA: TGTGCCAGCAGCATAGTACAGGACGGGGAGCTGTTTTTT.

As concerns this clonotype: This may arise from a read error, as a much more abundant clone is one base away. V usage is TRBV6-1 and J usage is TRBJ2-7; D remains unclear. The CDR3 has 10 residues. Germline V lookup: CDR1 MNHNS, CDR2 SASEGT. The CDR3 sequence: CASSHYERYF. The CDR3 coding sequence is TGTGCCAGTTCGCACTACGAGCGGTACTTC.

The V and J genes are TRBV28 and TRBJ2-1, with 7 bases fitting TRBD1. Looked up from germline, CDR1 is MDHEN and CDR2 is SYDVKM. This CDR3 has 15 amino acids. V was pared by 2 bases and J by 12 bases, with 13 bases of the junction left unmatched. The CDR3, as DNA: TGTGCCAGCAGTTTACGCCCCGGGACAGATGATGTGCAGTTCTTC. Residues: CASSLRPGTDDVQFF.

This clonotype was picked up many times. A read error may produce the germline difference seen at one junction end. The CDR3 spells CASSFSGRRGHF. The CDR3 DNA reads TGTGCCAGCAGTTTCTCAGGGCGGAGGGGTCACTTC. This rearrangement joins TRBV28 to TRBJ2-5; D possibly corresponds to TRBD2 (6 bases). The germline V gene encodes CDR1 MDHEN and CDR2 SYDVKM. The CDR3 has 12 residues.

This clonotype was picked up a small number of times. The junction shows a germline mismatch at one end, possibly a read error. The CDR3 DNA follows: TGTGCCAGCGGCCCAGGGGACAGAGAATCCGGGGAACTGTTGTTT. Residues: CASGPGDRESGELLF. The chain combines TRBV11-2 with TRBJ2-2, with 7 bases lining up with TRBD1. Germline CDR1 reads SGHAT; CDR2 reads FQNNGV. The length of the CDR3 is 15 residues.

A word on this clonotype: A single base separates this from a much larger clone, so it may be a read error. As DNA, the CDR3 is TGTGCCACCAACAGGGGGGCTTACACCGGGGAGCTGTTTTTT. Translated: CATNRGAYTGELFF. The chain uses TRBV28 and TRBJ2-2; TRBD1 agrees at 8 bases. Germline V lookup: CDR1 MDHEN, CDR2 SYDVKM. The CDR3 spans 14 residues. V trimming: 10 bases; J trimming: 3 bases; junction bases outside the gene matches: 7.

This clonotype occurred many times. V usage is TRBV5-1 and J usage is TRBJ2-7; D is possibly TRBD1 (6 bases). The germline gives CDR1 SGHRS, CDR2 YFSETQ. The CDR3 contains 14 residues. V lost 0 bases and J 6 bases, leaving 13 bases between the germline ends. The CDR3 DNA is TGCGCCAGCAGCTTGGTCAGGGGAGCTGGCGAGCAGTACTTC. Protein: CASSLVRGAGEQYF.

In the case of this clonotype: The conserved final phenylalanine or tryptophan is absent from the CDR3, which likely points to a read error. The J gene is TRBJ1-2, the V gene TRBV5-1; D gene ambiguous. The CDR3 spans 15 residues. Between the trimmed V and J ends, which lost 4 bases and 1 base, there was a span of 14 bases. Germline V gene lookup returns CDR1 SGHRS and CDR2 YFSETQ. The CDR3 loop reads CASSGSGIVNYGYTL. The CDR3 nucleotides are TGCGCCAGCAGCGGGTCAGGTATCGTTAACTATGGCTACACCTTG.

Comments on this clonotype: The final CDR3 position lacks the conserved phenylalanine or tryptophan, pointing to a likely read error. The limits of the CDR3 on the DNA are not certain, so only TCRdb's listed CDR3 is given. This chain links TRBV10-3 with TRBJ2-7. Germline V CDR1 and CDR2: ENHRY, SYGVKD. The CDR3 is 12 residues long, ends included. CDR3 protein: CAISANPYEEYY.

This clonotype was counted once. The junction does not match germline at one end; this may be a read error. The chain combines TRBV4-2 with TRBJ2-3; D call uncertain. Germline V gene lookup returns CDR1 LGHNA and CDR2 YNFKEQ. The CDR3 has 12 residues. The CDR3 DNA follows: TGTGCCAGTAGCCAAGGGTGGGATAGGCAGTATTTT. As protein: CASSQGWDRQYF.

Turning to this clonotype: One end of the junction varies from germline; a read error may be responsible. V is TRBV6-1 and J is TRBJ1-1, with D unresolved. The length of the CDR3 is 13 residues. Germline V gene data show CDR1 as MNHNS and CDR2 as SASEGT. CDR3 nucleotides: TGTGTCAGCAGAGGGCTACGGGTGACTGAAGCTTTCTTT. It translates to CVSRGLRVTEAFF.

With regard to this clonotype: The junction shows a germline mismatch at one end, possibly a read error. The rearrangement joins TRBV11-2 to TRBJ2-7, with 7 bases fitting TRBD2. Germline-derived CDR1 and CDR2 are SGHAT and FQNNGV. This CDR3 is 15 amino acids long. This chain's CDR3 is CVSSLDSGLVPEHYF. The CDR3 bases are TGTGTCAGCAGCTTAGATAGTGGACTAGTTCCCGAGCATTACTTC. The variable domain in full, with the rest retrieved from reference TRBV11-2 and TRBJ2-7, is EAGVAQSPRYKIIEKRQSVAFWCNPISGHATLYWYQQILGQGPKLLIQFQNNGVVDDSQLPKDRFSAERLKGVDSTLKIQPAKLEDSAVYLCVSSLDSGLVPEHYFGPGTRLTVT.

This clonotype was picked up a small number of times. The V gene is TRBV10-3, the J gene TRBJ1-1; weak D call: TRBD1 (5 bases). The ends were cut back, 4 bases at V and 4 bases at J, with 10 bases in the middle. CDR1 and CDR2 (germline): ENHRY, SYGVKD. The CDR3 has 13 residues. In nucleotides, the CDR3 is TGTGCCATCAGTGGGGGGGGGAGCACTGAAGCTTTCTTT. Translating gives CAISGGGSTEAFF.

For this clonotype: One end of the junction does not line up with germline, which may come from a read error. The V and J genes are TRBV28 and TRBJ2-7, with D perhaps assigned TRBD1 or TRBD2 (6 bases each). This CDR3 region has 13 residues. Per germline, CDR1 MDHEN and CDR2 SYDVKM. The DNA of the CDR3 is TGTGCCATAACTTCGGGGGCTGGCTACGAGCAGTGCTTC. It translates to CAITSGAGYEQCF.

For this clonotype: A much bigger clone sits one base away, suggesting this may be a read error. The V gene is TRBV7-9, the J gene TRBJ1-5; TRBD1 matches 7 bases. This CDR3 is built from 14 residues. Germline V gene lookup returns CDR1 SEHNR and CDR2 FQNEAQ (reference sequence). This CDR3 is CASSLAGGNQSQHF. DNA of the CDR3: TGTGCCAGCAGCTTAGCAGGGGGCAATCAGTCCCAGCATTTT.

This clonotype was detected only once. Since the CDR3 does not end with the conserved phenylalanine or tryptophan, this likely comes from a read error. The gene calls are TRBV7-9 and TRBJ2-1; 13 positions agree with TRBD2. CDR1 and CDR2 (germline): SEHNR, FQNEAQ (reference sequence). CDR3 length: 16 residues. The CDR3 region has the DNA TGTTCCAGCAGACCTACTAGCGGGAGGGTCCACAATGAGCAGTTCCTC. Amino acids: CSSRPTSGRVHNEQFL.

The V call is TRBV7-9, the J call TRBJ2-1; D perhaps matches TRBD2 (6 bases). Germline CDR1 reads SEHNR; CDR2 reads FQNEAQ (reference sequence). Deletions cut 5 bases from V and 1 base from J, with 18 bases between. This CDR3 contains 17 residues. CDR3 in amino acids: CASSHRTLAKSYNEQFF. The CDR3 DNA follows: TGTGCCAGCAGCCACCGCACGCTAGCGAAGTCCTACAATGAGCAGTTCTTC. The full variable domain, rest sourced from reference TRBV7-9 and TRBJ2-1, is DTGVSQNPRHKITKRGQNVTFRCDPISEHNRLYWYRQTLGQGPEFLTYFQNEAQLEKSRLLSDRFSAERPKGSFSTLEIQRTEQGDSAMYLCASSHRTLAKSYNEQFFGPGTRLTVL.

This clonotype was counted a few times. It may be a read error: a sequence one base away is much more abundant. The chain recombines TRBV4-1 with TRBJ2-1; D is unresolved. Germline assignment: CDR1 MGHRA and CDR2 YSYEKL. Trimming shortened V by 1 base and J by 12 bases, and 10 bases separated the two germline ends. The CDR3 totals 12 residues. The CDR3 region is CASSQVGLVQFF. DNA of the CDR3: TGCGCCAGCAGCCAAGTTGGGCTAGTGCAGTTCTTC.

About this clonotype itself: One end of the junction varies from germline; a read error may be responsible. This sequence joins TRBV28 and TRBJ2-7, with 8 bases matching TRBD1. The CDR3 spans 14 residues. The V gene's germline CDR1 is MDHEN and CDR2 SYDVKM. CDR3 in DNA: TGTGCCAGCAGTTTAGGCAGGGGGCGCTACAAGCAGTACTTC. This translates into CASSLGRGRYKQYF.